In this sample, the clone carrying this T cell receptor (beta chain) turned up a few times. Its cognate antigen is unknown. The CDR3 loop spans 15 amino acids. Germline V lookup: CDR1 MNHNS, CDR2 SASEGT. The V gene lost 8 bases and the J gene lost 6 bases, with 22 bases spanning the gap. This entry belongs to a study of vaccination and CD4 T cells after COVID-19. Study context: Investigators drew the post-COVID samples a median roughly 98 days after diagnosis, with a range of 35 to 161. Study outcomes and limitations: For convalescent patients, 304 of the 307 vaccine-specific clones analyzed were classified as spike mono-reactive.

Researchers used the Oncomine TCR Beta short-read assay to sequence DNA from cultured CD4+ T cells. MiXCR was run by TCRdb on the PCR reads, yielding one entry per CDR3 protein. The sample has 8,500 to 9,500 distinct CDR3 sequences; 55% to 65% are singletons. Treatment here: roughly 11-day PBMC culture with coronavirus spike peptide pools or control peptides (ViraFEST assay). PBMCs, plated at roughly 2 million per well, were grown in the presence of approximately 10 IU/ml IL-2 and roughly 9.5 ug/ml peptide pools. A half-volume replacement of the medium with fresh IL-2 medium was performed on days 3 and 7.

The TCR originated in a human donor with COVID-19. The chain joins TRBV6-1 to TRBJ1-2; D is perhaps TRBD1 (5 bases). The input for sequencing was cultured CD4+ T cells from blood, taken after SARS-CoV-2 vaccination. The CDR3 sequence is CASAPGRKVWNGYTF. Here the CDR3 DNA reads TGTGCCAGCGCCCCGGGGCGCAAGGTATGGAATGGCTACACCTTC.